A selection of T cell receptor beta chains follows, all from one sample in a study of blood T cell repertoires in COVID-19. Assay: immunoSEQ multiplex PCR; the TCRdb copy retains only in-frame clones and omits some. This sample has about 110,000 clones; about 76% occur once, and the top ten carry around 19%. The source material was peripheral blood. Receptors were obtained from a woman in her sixties or seventies with acute or convalescent COVID-19. CDR3s include the opening cysteine and the closing phenylalanine or tryptophan. The D gene is left open where the match is weak. Not every row has a clone size; where given, it reads once, few, many or a size class.

j_gene: TRBJ2-3; abundance: once; v_gene: TRBV11-2; d_gene: .; CDR3aa: CASSFLGATDTQYF; CDR3nt: TGTGCCAGCAGCTTTTTAGGGGCAACAGATACGCAGTATTTT
j_gene: TRBJ1-1; abundance: .; v_gene: TRBV11-2; d_gene: .; CDR3aa: CASSLTTEAFF; CDR3nt: TGTGCCAGCAGCTTAACAACCGAAGCTTTCTTT
j_gene: TRBJ1-2; abundance: few; v_gene: TRBV4-3; d_gene: .; CDR3aa: CASSQVMGHGYTF; CDR3nt: TGCGCCAGCAGCCAAGTTATGGGCCATGGCTACACCTTC
j_gene: TRBJ1-5; abundance: .; v_gene: TRBV6-1; d_gene: .; CDR3aa: CASSEWGQADQPQHF; CDR3nt: TGTGCCAGCAGTGAGTGGGGGCAGGCGGATCAGCCCCAGCATTTT
j_gene: TRBJ1-6; abundance: .; v_gene: TRBV27; d_gene: .; CDR3aa: CASRNPVPSPLHF; CDR3nt: TGTGCCAGCAGGAACCCGGTCCCCTCCCCCCTCCACTTT
j_gene: TRBJ1-2; abundance: few; v_gene: TRBV18; d_gene: TRBD1; CDR3aa: CASSPGQDYGYTF; CDR3nt: TGTGCCAGCTCACCGGGACAGGACTATGGCTACACCTTC
j_gene: TRBJ2-7; abundance: .; v_gene: TRBV3-1/TRBV3-2; d_gene: TRBD2; CDR3aa: CASSLLAVPYEQYF; CDR3nt: TGTGCCAGCAGCTTACTAGCGGTACCCTACGAGCAGTACTTC
j_gene: TRBJ2-1; abundance: .; v_gene: TRBV4-3; d_gene: .; CDR3aa: CASSQDRKRYNEQFF; CDR3nt: TGCGCCAGCAGCCAAGATCGGAAGCGGTACAATGAGCAGTTCTTC
j_gene: TRBJ2-1; abundance: .; v_gene: TRBV6-6; d_gene: TRBD2; CDR3aa: CASSYSPSGGSDEQFF; CDR3nt: TGTGCCAGCAGTTACTCGCCTAGCGGGGGGAGCGATGAGCAGTTCTTC
j_gene: TRBJ1-1; abundance: .; v_gene: TRBV10-1; d_gene: .; CDR3aa: CASSGQVNTEAFF; CDR3nt: TGCGCCAGCAGTGGACAGGTGAACACTGAAGCTTTCTTT
j_gene: TRBJ1-2; abundance: .; v_gene: TRBV24-1; d_gene: TRBD1; CDR3aa: CATEDRGVGSYGYTF; CDR3nt: TGTGCCACTGAGGACAGGGGGGTTGGAAGCTATGGATACACCTTC
j_gene: TRBJ2-7; abundance: .; v_gene: TRBV9; d_gene: TRBD2; CDR3aa: CASSEGLADAYEQYF; CDR3nt: TGTGCCAGCAGCGAGGGACTAGCGGACGCCTACGAGCAGTACTTC
j_gene: TRBJ1-2; abundance: .; v_gene: TRBV28; d_gene: TRBD1; CDR3aa: CALGAGGRYGYTF; CDR3nt: TGTGCCTTAGGGGCAGGGGGCCGCTATGGCTACACCTTC
j_gene: TRBJ2-1; abundance: .; v_gene: TRBV5-4; d_gene: TRBD2; CDR3aa: CASSSLSGGTYNEQFF; CDR3nt: TGTGCCAGCAGCTCACTTAGCGGGGGGACATACAATGAGCAGTTCTTC
j_gene: TRBJ2-4; abundance: .; v_gene: TRBV5-1; d_gene: TRBD1; CDR3aa: CASSSRTGAQNIQYF; CDR3nt: TGCGCCAGCAGCTCCAGGACAGGGGCGCAAAACATTCAGTACTTC
j_gene: TRBJ1-1; abundance: .; v_gene: TRBV6-2/TRBV6-3; d_gene: .; CDR3aa: CASSYSVTGTAFF; CDR3nt: TGTGCCAGCAGTTACTCGGTTACAGGGACGGCTTTCTTT
j_gene: TRBJ2-4; abundance: .; v_gene: TRBV19; d_gene: TRBD2; CDR3aa: CASSTTSGGVKNIQYF; CDR3nt: TGTGCCAGTAGCACGACTAGCGGGGGGGTGAAAAACATTCAGTACTTC
j_gene: TRBJ1-5; abundance: .; v_gene: TRBV2; d_gene: TRBD1; CDR3aa: CASSETGQPNQPQHF; CDR3nt: TGTGCCAGCAGTGAGACGGGACAGCCCAATCAGCCCCAGCATTTT
j_gene: TRBJ1-1; abundance: .; v_gene: TRBV7-2; d_gene: .; CDR3aa: CASSLRGPTNTEAFF; CDR3nt: TGTGCCAGCAGCTTAAGGGGTCCTACGAACACTGAAGCTTTCTTT
j_gene: TRBJ2-7; abundance: .; v_gene: TRBV7-9; d_gene: .; CDR3aa: CASSLAGGYEQYF; CDR3nt: TGTGCCAGCAGCTTAGCCGGGGGCTACGAGCAGTACTTC
j_gene: TRBJ1-2; abundance: .; v_gene: TRBV28; d_gene: .; CDR3aa: CASRFRLDSRGRGYTF; CDR3nt: TGTGCCAGCAGGTTTCGATTAGACAGCCGAGGTCGTGGCTACACCTTC
j_gene: TRBJ1-4; abundance: few; v_gene: TRBV4-1; d_gene: .; CDR3aa: CASSLSAGIRNEKLFF; CDR3nt: TGCGCCAGCAGCCTATCAGCGGGGATTAGGAATGAAAAACTGTTTTTT
j_gene: TRBJ2-7; abundance: .; v_gene: TRBV13; d_gene: .; CDR3aa: CASSLVGSREQYF; CDR3nt: TGTGCCAGCAGCTTAGTCGGGTCGCGTGAGCAGTACTTC